These T cell receptor beta chains were read from a single sample in a study of T cell repertoires in cytomegalovirus infection. Each CDR3 protein gets one entry after TCRdb re-called the reads with MiXCR. This sample carries 450,000 to 650,000 distinct CDR3 sequences, 26% of them seen once, and the ten largest clones take less than 15%. The sample comprised PBMCs. The receptors stem from a human donor in good health (CMV status not recorded). Some clones in this sample may be carry-over from other donors' samples. Each CDR3 is given with its conserved first and last residue. Each record gives: J gene, D gene, CDR3 length, clone size, V gene, CDR3 protein, CDR3 DNA. D genes are given only for firm matches. Clone size is not always given. Where it is, it says once, few, many or a class for expanded clones.

TRBJ2-1 TRBD2 15 few TRBV6-5 CASSHGTSGHNEQFF TGTGCCAGCAGTCACGGGACTAGCGGTCACAATGAGCAGTTCTTC
TRBJ2-1 NA 16 few TRBV12-5 CASGLVHGASGNEQFF TGTGCTAGTGGTTTGGTTCACGGGGCTTCCGGCAATGAGCAGTTCTTC
TRBJ1-6 NA 13 NA TRBV7-9 CASRGLGNSPLHF TGTGCCAGCAGGGGTCTAGGAAATTCACCCCTCCACTTT
TRBJ2-7 TRBD1 15 once TRBV15 CATSRAGTGSYEQYF TGTGCCACCAGCAGGGCCGGGACAGGGTCCTACGAGCAGTACTTC
TRBJ2-1 TRBD2 16 few TRBV7-1 CASSRRTSGGHNEQFF TGTGCCAGCAGCCGACGGACTAGCGGGGGGCACAATGAGCAGTTCTTC
TRBJ2-1 NA 13 once TRBV29-1 CSSDFAAGNEQFF TGCAGCTCCGACTTCGCCGCTGGCAATGAGCAGTTCTTC
TRBJ2-3 NA 12 NA TRBV12-3/TRBV12-4 CASSFFGDTQYF TGTGCCAGCAGTTTCTTTGGAGATACGCAGTATTTT
TRBJ2-3 TRBD2 16 NA TRBV24-1 CATSDALAGRIDTQYF TGTGCCACCAGTGATGCGCTAGCGGGGCGCATAGATACGCAGTATTTT
TRBJ2-2 TRBD2 17 NA TRBV7-2 CASSLYSRGVGTGQLFF TGTGCCAGCAGCTTATACTCCCGGGGGGTCGGCACCGGGCAGCTGTTTTTT
TRBJ2-1 NA 12 NA TRBV12-5 CASGSGYNEQFF TGTGCTAGTGGTAGCGGGTACAATGAGCAGTTCTTC
TRBJ1-4 TRBD1 15 few TRBV12-3/TRBV12-4 CASSPLDRGNEKLFF TGTGCCAGCAGCCCCCTAGACAGGGGAAATGAAAAACTGTTTTTT
TRBJ2-5 NA 13 few TRBV7-9 CASSFVGHETQYF TGTGCCAGCAGCTTTGTGGGACACGAGACCCAGTACTTC
TRBJ1-1 TRBD1 14 NA TRBV6-2/TRBV6-3 CASCGGTGEVEAFF TGTGCCAGTTGCGGGGGGACAGGGGAAGTTGAAGCTTTCTTT
TRBJ2-7 NA 16 few TRBV5-4 CASSSWGRLSIDEQYF TGTGCCAGCAGCTCCTGGGGCCGGTTAAGCATTGACGAGCAGTACTTC
TRBJ2-7 TRBD2 16 NA TRBV20-1 CSAPDGTSGNSYEQYF TGCAGTGCTCCTGACGGGACTAGCGGAAACTCCTACGAGCAGTACTTC
TRBJ2-2 NA 16 NA TRBV6-6 CASSYSLPRGTGELFF TGTGCCAGCAGTTACTCGCTTCCGAGGGGGACCGGGGAGCTGTTTTTT
TRBJ2-1 NA 12 few TRBV6-2/TRBV6-3 CASSPFRAEQFF TGTGCCAGCAGCCCATTCAGAGCTGAGCAGTTCTTC
TRBJ1-2 TRBD1 15 many TRBV12-3/TRBV12-4 CASSFRDRGNYGYTF TGTGCCAGCAGTTTCCGGGACAGGGGTAACTATGGCTACACCTTC
TRBJ2-5 TRBD1 13 few TRBV5-6 CASSWDRRETQYF TGTGCCAGCAGCTGGGACAGGCGGGAGACCCAGTACTTC
TRBJ1-2 NA 12 NA TRBV30 CAWSVPNYGYTF TGTGCCTGGAGTGTCCCTAACTATGGCTACACCTTC
TRBJ2-1 TRBD1 16 NA TRBV27 CASSISPGQSYNEQFF TGTGCCAGCAGTATCAGCCCGGGACAGAGCTACAATGAGCAGTTCTTC
TRBJ1-1 TRBD1 14 many TRBV12-3/TRBV12-4 CASSSTGGSTEAFF TGTGCCAGCAGTTCGACAGGGGGAAGCACTGAAGCTTTCTTT
TRBJ2-7 TRBD2 15 NA TRBV12-3/TRBV12-4 CASSPLSGSAYEQYF TGTGCCAGCAGTCCCCTTAGCGGGAGCGCCTACGAGCAGTACTTC
TRBJ2-3 TRBD2 19 NA TRBV12-3/TRBV12-4 CASSSPLGTSGGGTDTQYF TGTGCCAGCAGTTCCCCCCTTGGGACTAGCGGGGGAGGCACAGATACGCAGTATTTT
TRBJ1-1 NA 13 NA TRBV7-3 CASSLRVSDEAFF TGTGCCAGCAGCTTAAGAGTGTCCGATGAAGCTTTCTTT
TRBJ2-7 NA 13 NA TRBV30 CAWTKTRGGEQYF TGTGCCTGGACTAAAACGCGGGGTGGCGAGCAGTACTTC
TRBJ1-2 NA 13 NA TRBV6-2/TRBV6-3 CASSYRHQRGYTF TGTGCCAGCAGTTACAGACACCAACGGGGCTACACCTTC
TRBJ1-1 TRBD1 14 NA TRBV18 CASSPLPSGTGAFF TGTGCCAGCTCACCCCTACCGTCCGGGACAGGAGCTTTCTTT
TRBJ2-1 TRBD2 19 NA TRBV11-2 CASSTTPGLAGGDYNEQFF TGTGCCAGCAGCACAACACCGGGACTAGCGGGAGGGGACTACAATGAGCAGTTCTTC
TRBJ1-4 NA 14 few TRBV11-2 CASSLIRETGKLFF TGTGCCAGCAGCTTAATCAGGGAAACGGGAAAACTGTTTTTT
TRBJ2-3 TRBD1 14 few TRBV28 CASSLLGGRDTQYF TGTGCCAGCAGTTTATTAGGGGGCCGTGATACGCAGTATTTT
TRBJ2-7 NA 13 NA TRBV10-3 CATQDSYSYEQYF TGTGCCACGCAAGACAGTTACTCCTACGAGCAGTACTTC
TRBJ2-1 TRBD2 16 many TRBV7-3 CASSLLASGAHNEQFF TGTGCCAGCAGCTTATTGGCTAGCGGGGCCCACAATGAGCAGTTCTTC
TRBJ1-4 NA 13 NA TRBV7-2 CASSDNSNEKLFF TGTGCCAGCAGCGACAATAGTAATGAAAAACTGTTTTTT
TRBJ2-5 NA 16 few TRBV7-2 CASSLFPGSVQETQYF TGTGCCAGCAGCTTATTCCCCGGGTCAGTCCAAGAGACCCAGTACTTC
TRBJ1-2 TRBD1 14 many TRBV7-2 CASSLDGTGVGYTF TGTGCCAGCAGCTTAGATGGGACAGGGGTTGGCTACACCTTC
TRBJ2-1 TRBD2 17 few TRBV7-9 CASSFRTSGISLDTQFF TGTGCCAGCAGCTTTAGGACTAGCGGGATAAGTTTGGACACGCAGTTCTTC
TRBJ1-1 TRBD1 15 NA TRBV20-1 CSATDRGRVNTEAFF TGCAGTGCTACGGACAGGGGACGGGTGAACACTGAAGCTTTCTTT
TRBJ2-3 TRBD2 16 few TRBV7-2 CASTPPPAGASDTQYF TGTGCCAGCACTCCGCCCCCAGCGGGAGCCTCAGATACGCAGTATTTT
TRBJ2-3 NA 14 many TRBV7-6 CASSGGQGSDTQYF TGTGCCAGCAGCGGGGGCCAAGGGTCAGATACGCAGTATTTT
TRBJ1-6 NA 15 NA TRBV28 CASSPYSPGNSPLHF TGTGCCAGCAGTCCGTATAGCCCCGGGAATTCACCCCTCCACTTT
TRBJ1-3 NA 15 many TRBV7-2 CASSLFAVSGNTIYF TGTGCCAGCAGCTTGTTTGCTGTCTCTGGAAACACCATATATTTT
TRBJ2-1 TRBD2 15 few TRBV12-5 CASGLSKRGDNEQFF TGTGCTAGTGGTTTGTCTAAGCGGGGAGACAATGAGCAGTTCTTC
TRBJ2-1 TRBD2 13 NA TRBV2 CASSSSGTDEQFF TGTGCCAGCAGTTCAAGCGGGACCGATGAGCAGTTCTTC
TRBJ1-1 NA 16 NA TRBV3-1 CASSQLSNILNTEAFF TGTGCCAGCAGCCAACTCTCAAATATTCTGAACACTGAAGCTTTCTTT
TRBJ2-2 NA 12 NA TRBV19 CASAFGTGELFF TGTGCCAGTGCCTTTGGCACCGGGGAGCTGTTTTTT
TRBJ1-5 NA 16 NA TRBV2 CASSSAGTRSNQPQHF TGTGCCAGCAGTTCCGCCGGGACAAGAAGCAATCAGCCCCAGCATTTT
TRBJ1-5 NA 12 NA TRBV7-2 CASSSPNQPQHF TGTGCCAGCAGCTCCCCCAATCAGCCCCAGCATTTT
TRBJ2-7 NA 14 NA TRBV6-1 CASSDGDLILEQYF TGTGCCAGCAGTGACGGGGACTTGATACTCGAGCAGTACTTC
TRBJ2-1 NA 15 many TRBV7-2 CASSLRGRTYNEQFF TGTGCCAGCAGCTTACGAGGGAGGACCTACAATGAGCAGTTCTTC
TRBJ2-1 NA 15 NA TRBV7-6 CASSLGAYSDNEQFF TGTGCCAGCAGCTTAGGGGCCTATTCTGACAATGAGCAGTTCTTC
TRBJ2-3 NA 17 NA TRBV7-9 CASSLVGRGTSTDTQYF TGTGCCAGCAGCTTAGTCGGTCGGGGAACTAGCACAGATACGCAGTATTTT
TRBJ2-5 TRBD1 11 few TRBV5-8 CASSWTGAPYF TGTGCCAGCAGCTGGACAGGGGCTCCGTACTTC
TRBJ2-7 NA 13 many TRBV7-2 CASSLSDRDEQYF TGTGCCAGCAGCTTATCAGACCGGGACGAGCAGTACTTC
TRBJ2-5 TRBD2 16 NA TRBV7-9 CASSLEGLAGGETQYF TGTGCCAGCAGCTTAGAAGGACTAGCCGGAGGAGAGACCCAGTACTTC
TRBJ2-1 NA 16 many TRBV7-2 CASSLGSGYSYNEQFF TGTGCCAGCAGCTTGGGGAGCGGCTACTCCTACAATGAGCAGTTCTTC